Listed below are T cell receptor beta chains from one sample, sequenced in a study of T cells after yellow fever vaccination. One entry per CDR3 protein, called by TCRdb with MiXCR from the 5' RACE reads. The repertoire holds some 600,000 distinct CDR3 sequences, with 17% as singletons. Specimen: PBMCs, collected 4 to 5 days after the first yellow fever vaccination. These receptors were taken from a man younger than 35 who received the YFV17D yellow fever vaccine. CDR3s include the opening cysteine and the closing phenylalanine or tryptophan. D genes are given only for firm matches. Rows may omit the clone size; those that give it use once, few, many or a size class.

D	size	J	V	CDR3
NA	few	TRBJ1-1	TRBV19	CASSRGGASTEAFF
NA	few	TRBJ2-3	TRBV7-8	CASSFKGASGSGTDTQYF
NA	NA	TRBJ2-3	TRBV5-8	CASSPMDLDTQYF
NA	NA	TRBJ1-5	TRBV4-1	CASSQAGLGSGQPQHF
TRBD1	NA	TRBJ1-3	TRBV18	CASSPLRDSSGNTIYF
TRBD2	few	TRBJ2-1	TRBV20-1	CSASRLAGNNEQFF
NA	NA	TRBJ1-2	TRBV4-1	CASSQESYGYTF
NA	many	TRBJ1-1	TRBV7-2	CASSRRDTFEAFF
TRBD1	few	TRBJ1-1	TRBV20-1	CSARQGNTEAFF
TRBD1	few	TRBJ1-6	TRBV4-3	CASSQEPGQGASSPLHF
TRBD1	few	TRBJ1-1	TRBV7-9	CASSQLQGARTEAFF
TRBD2	once	TRBJ2-5	TRBV9	CASSPRLGSGEETQYF
NA	many	TRBJ2-5	TRBV4-3	CASSQDLSTESRRQETQYF
TRBD2	many	TRBJ2-7	TRBV20-1	CSVWRAGAYEQYF
NA	NA	TRBJ2-6	TRBV19	CASSIDSSGANVLTF
NA	few	TRBJ2-5	TRBV7-2	CASSHRAGETQYF